This T cell receptor (beta chain) comes out of a study of blood T cell repertoires in COVID-19 (dated by TCRdb to 2018 to 2020). Study-wide context: Collaborator samples came from the United States, Italy and Spain and covered acute and convalescent phases of COVID-19. The samples were drawn from the first 160 participants of the ongoing ImmuneRACE study and from 1,254 subjects provided by 6 global collaborators. The dataset comprised deeply sampled blood TCRbeta repertoires from subjects exposed to, actively infected with, or recovered from COVID-19. Nearly every sample came with metadata listing a de-identified subject ID, COVID-19 status, age in years and sex. Where available, HLA class I and class II types were obtained from metadata supplied by the sample provider rather than from assay-based typing. The repertoires were released in a freely available public database intended as a resource for research on the immune response to SARS-CoV-2. The material from the prospective study consisted of cDNA or gDNA derived from T cells, B-cell-depleted T cells, or PBMCs. Study-wide conclusions, independent of this receptor: How much clinical and demographic metadata was included differed by source and by participant, and the metadata was provided uncurated.

Regarding this clone: Its recognized antigen is unknown. Base qualities are missing; no much larger clone stands one base away.

TCRbeta CDR3 regions were amplified from genomic DNA using the immunoSEQ Assay, a bias-controlled multiplex PCR. The paper's data handling went like this. The number of nucleated cells in each sample was estimated from the amplification of reference gene primers within the assay. To quantify the absolute abundance of each unique TCRbeta CDR3 rearrangement, sequence reads were collapsed and filtered. For each sample, productive Simpson clonality was calculated by taking the square root of Simpson's diversity index across productive rearrangements. TCRdb stores this immuneACCESS table with in-frame sequences only. Part of the clones is absent; in the studies checked, under half of the shortfall reflects unresolved V genes, and no reason is known for the rest. V and J calls and clone size follow that table, whereas D and trimming were derived from the DNA. The sample table records 300,000 to 400,000 clones; approximately 82% of these occur just once. The ten largest clonotypes hold about 2.7% of the sample.

Collaborating institutions collected whole blood in K2EDTA tubes following their own protocols. Collaborator samples were shipped for TCRbeta analysis as frozen whole blood, isolated PBMCs, or DNA extracted from either sample type. Sequenced sample: peripheral blood. This sequence was found in a man aged 25 to 40 with active or convalescent COVID-19.

DNA sequence: TGTGCCAGCAGTTACATGCGGGACTCCTACGAGCAGTACTTC. It is translated as CASSYMRDSYEQYF. The chain is encoded by TRBV6-5 joined to TRBJ2-7; the D region possibly corresponds to TRBD2 (6 bases align). Inclusive of the bounding cysteine and phenylalanine, the CDR3 is 14 residues long. Left in the record is the CDR3 DNA by itself, 42 bases read in frame from the first base. Cut back by 2 bases and 0 bases, the V and J ends lie 8 bases apart. The germline V gene provides CDR1 MNHEY and CDR2 SVGAGI.